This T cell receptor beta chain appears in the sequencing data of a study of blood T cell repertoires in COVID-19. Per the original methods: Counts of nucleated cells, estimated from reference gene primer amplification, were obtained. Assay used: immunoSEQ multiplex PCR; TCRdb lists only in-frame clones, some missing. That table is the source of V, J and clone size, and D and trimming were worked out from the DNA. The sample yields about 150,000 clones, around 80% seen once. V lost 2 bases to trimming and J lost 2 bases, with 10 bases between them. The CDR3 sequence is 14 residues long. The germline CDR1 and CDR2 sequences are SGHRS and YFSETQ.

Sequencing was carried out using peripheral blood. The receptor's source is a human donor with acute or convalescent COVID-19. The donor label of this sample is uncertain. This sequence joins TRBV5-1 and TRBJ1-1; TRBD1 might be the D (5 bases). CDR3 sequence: CASSFYDRNTEAFF. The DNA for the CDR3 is TGCGCCAGCAGCTTTTACGACAGAAACACTGAAGCTTTCTTT.